These 17 T cell receptor beta chains originate from one sample sequenced in a study of blood T cell repertoires in COVID-19. The protocol was immunoSEQ multiplex PCR, while the TCRdb copy is restricted to in-frame clones and leaves out a portion. This table has about 160,000 clones, approximately 90% appearing once. Sequencing was performed on PBMCs or T cells enriched from blood (not recorded which). Source of these receptors: a woman aged 45-60 years who had recovered from COVID-19.

The chain links TRBV19 to TRBJ2-1; maybe TRBD2 (5 bases). CDR1 and CDR2 (germline): LNHDA, SQIVND (reference sequence). CDR3 size: 13 residues. The V end lost 4 bases, the J end lost 10 bases, and 14 bases lay between the germline ends. The DNA for the CDR3 is TGTGCCAGTAGTACAGGACGGGGAACGGAGCAGTTCTTC. Translated, it gives CASSTGRGTEQFF.

V and J are TRBV7-9 and TRBJ2-3; TRBD2 is a possible D gene (5 bases). Germline V gene lookup returns CDR1 SEHNR and CDR2 FQNEAQ (reference sequence). V was shortened by 4 bases and J by 4 bases, with 21 bases between the two germline ends. The CDR3 spans 17 residues. This CDR3 is CASSSDPGLGPADTQYF. For the CDR3, the DNA is TGTGCCAGCAGCTCCGATCCGGGGTTGGGCCCCGCAGATACGCAGTATTTT.

The chain links TRBV19 to TRBJ1-5; TRBD1 might be the D (5 bases). V was shortened by 5 bases and J by 1 base, with 18 bases between the two germline ends. CDR1 and CDR2 (germline): LNHDA, SQIVND (reference sequence). This CDR3 comprises 17 residues. This CDR3 is CASSPSEGRGSNQPQHF. CDR3 DNA: TGTGCCAGTAGTCCGTCGGAGGGGCGCGGGAGCAATCAGCCCCAGCATTTT.

The chain carries TRBV7-2 and TRBJ2-5; D possibly corresponds to TRBD1 (7 bases). CDR3 length: 13 residues. Germline-derived CDR1 and CDR2 are SGHTA and FQGNSA. The V gene lost 5 bases and the J gene lost 5 bases, with 12 bases spanning the gap. In DNA form, the CDR3 reads TGTGCCAGCAGCCTACAGGGGAGGGAGACCCAGTACTTC. The encoded protein is CASSLQGRETQYF. Using reference TRBV7-2 and TRBJ2-5 for the parts outside the CDR3, the full variable domain is GAGVSQSPSNKVTEKGKDVELRCDPISGHTALYWYRQSLGQGLEFLIYFQGNSAPDKSGLPSDRFSAERTGGSVSTLTIQRTQQEDSAVYLCASSLQGRETQYFGPGTRLLVL.

The rearrangement links TRBV3-1 (or the pseudogene TRBV3-2) to TRBJ1-6; 9 bases map to TRBD1. This CDR3 region has 14 residues. Germline V gene lookup returns CDR1 LGHDT and CDR2 YNNKEL (reference sequence). Trimming took 3 bases from V and 7 from J; bases not matched to a gene: 1. The CDR3 spells CASSHGQGNSPLHF. In nucleotides, the CDR3 is TGTGCCAGCAGCCACGGACAGGGGAATTCACCCCTCCACTTT.

This clone was recorded only once. Other DNA sequences in the sample encode the same CDR3. In DNA, the CDR3 is TGTGCCAGCAGTTACGGGAGTAGCAATCAGCCCCAGCATTTT. It is translated as CASSYGSSNQPQHF. This chain joins TRBV6-2 or TRBV6-3 and TRBJ1-5, with D unclear. Between the trimmed V and J ends, which lost 2 bases and 0 bases, there was a span of 5 bases. There are 14 residues in the CDR3. The V gene's germline CDR1 is MNHEY and CDR2 SVGEGT.

The rearrangement uses TRBV7-2 and TRBJ2-3; 10 bases fit TRBD2. Losses at the gene ends were 2 bases for V and 1 base for J; bases not matched to a gene: 3. The germline gives CDR1 SGHTA, CDR2 FQGNSA. The CDR3 is made up of 16 amino acids. The CDR3 region is CASSLSGGVGTDTQYF. In DNA, the CDR3 is TGTGCCAGCAGCTTAAGCGGGGGGGTCGGCACAGATACGCAGTATTTT. Supplemented by reference TRBV7-2 and TRBJ2-3, the full variable domain reads GAGVSQSPSNKVTEKGKDVELRCDPISGHTALYWYRQSLGQGLEFLIYFQGNSAPDKSGLPSDRFSAERTGGSVSTLTIQRTQQEDSAVYLCASSLSGGVGTDTQYFGPGTRLTVL.

This clone occurred once. The V call is TRBV28, the J call TRBJ1-2; D perhaps matches TRBD1 (6 bases). The germline V gene has CDR1 MDHEN and CDR2 SYDVKM. Between the trimmed V and J ends, which lost 4 bases and 6 bases, there was a span of 12 bases. CDR3 length: 13 amino acids. CDR3 DNA: TGTGCCAGCAGTTCCCTGGACAGTAATGGCTACACCTTC. This translates into CASSSLDSNGYTF.

J is TRBJ2-5 and V is TRBV5-1; 8 positions match TRBD1. CDR3 length equals 14 residues. Germline V gives CDR1 SGHRS, CDR2 YFSETQ. V trimming: 3 bases; J trimming: 9 bases; junction bases outside the gene matches: 10. Here the CDR3 reads CASSSGTGGASQYF. CDR3 nucleotides: TGCGCCAGCAGCTCGGGGACAGGTGGGGCGTCCCAGTACTTC. The whole variable domain, filled in from reference TRBV5-1 and TRBJ2-5, reads KAGVTQTPRYLIKTRGQQVTLSCSPISGHRSVSWYQQTPGQGLQFLFEYFSETQRNKGNFPGRFSGRQFSNSRSEMNVSTLELGDSALYLCASSSGTGGASQYFGPGTRLLVL.

The rearrangement links TRBV9 to TRBJ2-3; D is ambiguous. The CDR3 has 13 amino acids. From germline, CDR1 is SGDLS and CDR2 YYNGEE. Trimming removed 3 bases at V and 1 base at J, with 6 bases between. The CDR3 DNA sequence: TGTGCCAGCAGCGATTCAGGCACAGATACGCAGTATTTT. This translates into CASSDSGTDTQYF.

The chain links TRBV9 to TRBJ1-4; 7 bases agree with TRBD1. V lost 0 bases, J lost 0 bases, and 5 bases stayed unmatched. The CDR3 contains 17 residues. CDR1 is SGDLS, CDR2 YYNGEE, per germline. Here the CDR3 DNA reads TGTGCCAGCAGCGTAGGAAGGGGGCCGGCAACTAATGAAAAACTGTTTTTT. Its protein product is CASSVGRGPATNEKLFF.

This clone appeared once. The V and J genes are TRBV16 and TRBJ1-1; D ambiguous. The germline CDR1 and CDR2 sequences are KGHSY and FQNENV. The V and J ends lost 3 bases and 4 bases respectively, with 3 bases between them. There are 11 residues in the CDR3. CDR3 sequence (DNA): TGTGCCAGCAGCCATAGCACTGAAGCTTTCTTT. It is translated as CASSHSTEAFF. The full variable domain, in which reference TRBV16 and TRBJ1-1 provide the parts outside the CDR3, is GEEVAQTPKHLVRGEGQKAKLYCAPIKGHSYVFWYQQVLKNEFKFLISFQNENVFDETGMPKERFSAKCLPNSPCSLEIQATKLEDSAVYFCASSHSTEAFFGQGTRLTVV.

The J gene is TRBJ1-5, the V gene TRBV7-9; D may be TRBD1 (5 bases). Germline V lookup: CDR1 SEHNR, CDR2 FQNEAQ (reference sequence). CDR3 size: 16 residues. Trimming stripped 1 base from V and 0 bases from J, with 10 bases between. CDR3 DNA sequence: TGTGCCAGCAGCTTAGTGGGGGGATATAGCAATCAGCCCCAGCATTTT. Protein sequence: CASSLVGGYSNQPQHF.

The chain employs TRBV3-1 (or the pseudogene TRBV3-2) and TRBJ2-7, with 10 bases lining up with TRBD1. The CDR3 length is 15 residues. From germline, CDR1 is LGHDT and CDR2 YNNKEL (reference sequence). Unmatched junction bases numbered 6, after V lost 1 base and J lost 6 bases. CDR3 DNA sequence: TGTGCCAGCAGCCAAGCGGGACAGGGGCTCGGCGAGCAGTACTTC. It translates to CASSQAGQGLGEQYF.

The chain uses TRBV7-2 and TRBJ2-1, with TRBD2 matching over 7 bases. V gave up 5 bases and J gave up 2 bases; unmatched junction bases: 6. This CDR3 contains 15 residues. Germline V gene lookup returns CDR1 SGHTA and CDR2 FQGNSA. The CDR3 nucleotides are TGTGCCAGCAGCCCGGGGGGACTACCCTACAATGAGCAGTTCTTC. This gives the protein CASSPGGLPYNEQFF.

This chain connects TRBV5-4 to TRBJ1-1; D remains unclear. The CDR3 is 16 residues long. V lost 2 bases and J lost 1, with 15 bases in between. Germline CDR1 is SGHNT and CDR2 is YYREEE (reference sequence). The CDR3 nucleotides are TGTGCCAGCAGCTTTTGGTCCCAAATGAGGAACACTGAAGCTTTCTTT. The encoded protein is CASSFWSQMRNTEAFF.

V and J are TRBV18 and TRBJ2-3; D might be TRBD1 (5 bases). Germline CDR1 is KGHSH and CDR2 is LQKENI. Deletions cut 5 bases from V and 6 bases from J, with 9 bases between. The length of the CDR3 is 12 residues. The CDR3 spells CASSADIDTQYF. CDR3 bases: TGTGCCAGCTCAGCGGACATTGATACGCAGTATTTT.